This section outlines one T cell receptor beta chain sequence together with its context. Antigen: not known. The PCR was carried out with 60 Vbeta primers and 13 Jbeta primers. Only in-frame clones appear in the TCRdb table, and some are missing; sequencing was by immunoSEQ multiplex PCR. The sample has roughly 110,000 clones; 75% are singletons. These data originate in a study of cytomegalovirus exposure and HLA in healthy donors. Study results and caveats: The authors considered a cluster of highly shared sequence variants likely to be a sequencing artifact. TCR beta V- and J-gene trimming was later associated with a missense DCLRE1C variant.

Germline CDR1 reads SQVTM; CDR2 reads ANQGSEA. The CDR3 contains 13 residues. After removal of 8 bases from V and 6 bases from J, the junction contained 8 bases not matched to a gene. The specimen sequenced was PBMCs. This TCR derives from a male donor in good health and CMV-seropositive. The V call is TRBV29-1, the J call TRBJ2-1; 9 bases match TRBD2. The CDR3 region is CSISGRGVNEQFF. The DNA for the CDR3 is TGCAGCATTAGCGGGAGAGGAGTCAATGAGCAGTTCTTC.